The present entry profiles one TCR beta chain with its context. This entry comes from a study of T cells in tumors after PD-1 blockade. Study-wide context: Patients had no prior checkpoint blockade, systemic immunosuppressants, or anti-cancer therapy within 4 weeks. A subset received ongoing vismodegib 150 mg daily alongside anti-PD-1 therapy.

The V gene end was trimmed by 6 bases and the J gene end by 2 bases; junction bases not matched to a gene: 7. Germline CDR1 reads SNHLY; CDR2 reads FYNNEI. The CDR3 extends over 15 amino acids. Sequenced by immunoSEQ multiplex PCR; TCRdb stores in-frame clones only, minus some. The sample yields roughly 47,000 clones, more than 70% seen once. This TCR was recovered from a human donor with basal cell carcinoma. The chain combines TRBV2 with TRBJ2-3; TRBD1 aligns across 8 bases. Here the sequenced sample was PBMCs, taken before anti-PD-1 treatment. CDR3 DNA: TGTGCCAGCAGCGACAGGGGAAGGGTCACAGATACGCAGTATTTT. Protein product: CASSDRGRVTDTQYF.